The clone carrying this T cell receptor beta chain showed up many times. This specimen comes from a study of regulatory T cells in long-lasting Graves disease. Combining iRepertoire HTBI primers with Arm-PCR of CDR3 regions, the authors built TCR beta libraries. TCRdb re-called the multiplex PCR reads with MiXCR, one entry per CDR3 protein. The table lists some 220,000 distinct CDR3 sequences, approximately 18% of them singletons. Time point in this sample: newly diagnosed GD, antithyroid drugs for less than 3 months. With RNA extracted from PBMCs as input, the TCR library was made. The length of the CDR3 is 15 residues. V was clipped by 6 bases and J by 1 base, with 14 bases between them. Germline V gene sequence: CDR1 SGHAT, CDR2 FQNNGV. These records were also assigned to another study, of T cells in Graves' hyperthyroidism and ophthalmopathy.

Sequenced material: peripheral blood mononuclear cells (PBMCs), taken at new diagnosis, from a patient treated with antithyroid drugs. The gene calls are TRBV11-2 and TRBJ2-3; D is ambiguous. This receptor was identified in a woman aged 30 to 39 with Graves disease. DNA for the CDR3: TGTGCCAGCAGTTCGCCAGGATTACGCACAGATACGCAGTATTTT. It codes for CASSSPGLRTDTQYF.